Shown below are 23 T cell receptor beta chains from a single sample sequenced in a study of shared clonotypes between healthy human individuals. Data came from immunoSEQ multiplex PCR; TCRdb stores just in-frame clones and leaves some out. There are about 1.9 million clones in the sample; 93% occur only once, and more than 1.5% lies in the top ten. Naive CD8 populations comprised CD45RO-negative cells positively selected for CCR7, excluding terminally differentiated effector memory CD45RA+ cells. Material for sequencing was naive CD8+ T cells from PBMCs. The receptors were sampled from a man aged 18 to 29 in good health. Some clones in this sample may be carry-over from other donors' samples.

The V call is TRBV4-3, the J call TRBJ1-1, with D possibly TRBD1 on 5 matching bases. CDR1 and CDR2 from the germline V gene are LGHNA and YSLEER. The CDR3 consists of 16 residues. V was trimmed by 0 bases and J by 5 bases, leaving 16 bases between them. The CDR3 nucleotides are TGCGCCAGCAGCCAAGAACCGGGACCCAGGGCGACTGAAGCTTTCTTT. Its protein product is CASSQEPGPRATEAFF.

CDR3 loop: CASSVGQGYYGYTF. The CDR3 bases are TGTGCCAGCAGCGTGGGACAGGGGTACTATGGCTACACCTTC. The chain combines TRBV9 with TRBJ1-2; 10 bases line up with TRBD1. V shed 2 bases and J 3 bases; nucleotides not matched to a gene: 1. The CDR3 is 14 residues long. The germline V gene has CDR1 SGDLS and CDR2 YYNGEE.

The chain couples TRBV29-1 to TRBJ2-2, with D maybe TRBD2 (6 bases). The CDR3 covers 13 residues. Trimming took off 4 bases at V and 4 bases at J, with 10 bases between the two ends. In germline, CDR1 is SQVTM, CDR2 ANQGSEA. DNA of the CDR3: TGCAGCGTTGTACTAGCTGGCACCGGGGAGCTGTTTTTT. Residues: CSVVLAGTGELFF.

This clone has only a few counts. The same CDR3 arises from other DNA sequences in this sample as well. The rearrangement joins TRBV6-1 to TRBJ2-7; D remains ambiguous. The CDR3 has 10 amino acids. V lost 3 bases and J 3 bases, leaving 0 bases between the germline ends. In germline, CDR1 is MNHNS, CDR2 SASEGT. The CDR3 sequence: CASSDYEQYF. CDR3 DNA: TGTGCCAGCAGTGACTACGAGCAGTACTTC.

On this clone itself: The same CDR3 is also encoded by other DNA sequences in this sample. The chain uses TRBV4-3 and TRBJ2-1, with 9 bases identical to TRBD2. V lost 4 bases to trimming and J lost 3 bases; unmatched junction nucleotides: 4. This CDR3 is built from 15 residues. Germline CDR1 LGHNA, CDR2 YSLEER. The DNA for the CDR3 is TGCGCCAGCAGCCTGGGTAGCGGGAGCTACAATGAGCAGTTCTTC. Protein sequence: CASSLGSGSYNEQFF.

This chain uses TRBV6-5 with TRBJ2-7, with unresolved D. V was clipped by 5 bases and J by 12 bases, with 14 bases between them. The CDR3 has 11 residues. Germline CDR1 is MNHEY and CDR2 is SVGAGI. CDR3 sequence reads: CASSQDLLPYF. CDR3 nucleotide sequence: TGTGCCAGCAGTCAGGATCTGCTGCCGTACTTC.

This rearrangement joins TRBV5-3 to TRBJ2-6; the D is unclear. TRBV5-3 is identified as an open reading frame with a role that is uncertain. V was cut by 2 bases and J by 4 bases, with 7 bases left in between. The CDR3 totals 14 residues. The CDR3 region has the DNA TGTGCCAGAAGCTTTCACGAGGGGGCCAACGTCCTGACTTTC. The encoded protein is CARSFHEGANVLTF.

The rearrangement links TRBV18 to TRBJ2-3, with 7 bases lining up with TRBD2. The CDR3 length is 15 residues. Germline CDR1 reads KGHSH; CDR2 reads LQKENI. V lost 6 bases to trimming and J lost 2 bases; unmatched junction nucleotides: 8. The CDR3 reads CASSPRAGPTDTQYF. CDR3 DNA sequence: TGTGCCAGCTCCCCTAGAGCGGGACCCACAGATACGCAGTATTTT.

V is TRBV13 and J is TRBJ1-1; D possibly corresponds to TRBD1 (5 bases). CDR1 PRHDT and CDR2 FYEKMQ come from the germline V gene (reference sequence). V dropped 3 bases and J dropped 5 bases, with 16 bases sitting between them. CDR3 length: 15 residues. CDR3 sequence (DNA): TGTGCCAGCAGCTTGAGCCAGGGCATTGGAACTGAAGCTTTCTTT. Encoded protein: CASSLSQGIGTEAFF.

V usage is TRBV14 and J usage is TRBJ2-7, with a tentative D call TRBD1 (5 bases). The germline CDR1 and CDR2 sequences are SGHDN and FVKESK. CDR3 length: 15 amino acids. V lost 2 bases and J 4 bases, leaving 15 bases between the germline ends. CDR3 DNA: TGTGCCAGCAGCCAATCGCCTCCAGGGAATTACGAGCAGTACTTC. It is translated as CASSQSPPGNYEQYF.

The chain uses TRBV28 and TRBJ2-7; 9 positions match TRBD2. The CDR3 consists of 14 residues. Germline values: CDR1 MDHEN, CDR2 SYDVKM. V lost 6 bases and J lost 2; bases outside the gene matches: 5. Here the CDR3 DNA reads TGTGCCAGCAGGACTAGCGGATCTACCTACGAGCAGTACTTC. This sequence encodes CASRTSGSTYEQYF.

The chain uses TRBV4-3 and TRBJ2-7; D is uncertain. Germline values: CDR1 LGHNA, CDR2 YSLEER. V dropped 0 bases and J dropped 5 bases, with 8 bases sitting between them. CDR3 length: 13 amino acids. Written as DNA, the CDR3 is TGCGCCAGCAGCCAAGATCAAATGCACGAGCAGTACTTC. This gives the protein CASSQDQMHEQYF.

Remarks on this clone: No DNA is shown, since the ends of the CDR3 on it are uncertain; the CDR3 is the one TCRdb lists. V and J are TRBV14 and TRBJ2-2; the D call TRBD2 from the table was never checked on the DNA. The CDR3 extends over 12 residues, inclusive of both ends. Germline CDR1 reads SGHDN; CDR2 reads FVKESK. CDR3 region: CASCFGAGELFF.

The chain is built from TRBV10-2 and TRBJ2-5; D is perhaps TRBD2 (6 bases). The CDR3 is 14 amino acids. The germline V gene has CDR1 WSHSY and CDR2 SAAADI. Deletions cut 5 bases from V and 0 bases from J, with 10 bases between. CDR3 residues: CASSSGPDQETQYF. The CDR3 DNA is TGCGCCAGCAGTAGCGGGCCTGACCAAGAGACCCAGTACTTC.

This clone has a handful of counts. The chain recombines TRBV10-3 with TRBJ2-7; D is uncertain. CDR1 and CDR2 from the germline V gene are ENHRY and SYGVKD. V was cut by 4 bases and J by 4 bases, with 8 bases left in between. CDR3 length: 12 amino acids. DNA for the CDR3: TGTGCCATCAGTGGAGGAAGGTACGAGCAGTACTTC. Amino acids: CAISGGRYEQYF.

This chain uses TRBV7-2 with TRBJ2-7; 9 nucleotides match TRBD2. Germline loops: CDR1 SGHTA, CDR2 FQGNSA. The trim removed 4 bases at V and 6 bases at J, leaving 19 bases unmatched. CDR3 size: 18 residues. CDR3 region: CASSSNQRRGVAGAEQYF. In DNA form, the CDR3 reads TGTGCCAGCAGCTCAAACCAGAGGAGAGGGGTAGCGGGAGCCGAGCAGTACTTC.

The CDR3 reads CSVDGKAYNEQFF. CDR3 DNA: TGCAGCGTTGACGGGAAAGCATACAATGAGCAGTTCTTC. The chain uses TRBV29-1 and TRBJ2-1; tentative D call: TRBD2 (5 bases). Germline V gene sequence: CDR1 SQVTM, CDR2 ANQGSEA. Deletions cut 3 bases from V and 4 bases from J, with 10 bases between. The CDR3 covers 13 residues.

The V call is TRBV2, the J call TRBJ2-7, with D perhaps matching TRBD1 or TRBD2 (5 bases each). Between the trimmed V and J ends, which lost 5 bases and 2 bases, there was a span of 19 bases. Per the germline V gene, CDR1 is SNHLY and CDR2 is FYNNEI. The CDR3 consists of 16 residues. The chain's CDR3 is CASSFPRENWAYEQYF. In DNA, the CDR3 is TGTGCCAGCAGTTTTCCCAGGGAGAACTGGGCCTACGAGCAGTACTTC.

This sequence joins TRBV9 and TRBJ2-7; 8 bases map to TRBD2. J gave up 0 bases and V 0 bases, and 5 bases lay outside the gene matches. This CDR3 comprises 16 residues. From germline, CDR1 is SGDLS and CDR2 YYNGEE. The CDR3 nucleotides read TGTGCCAGCAGCGTAGCTGGCGGGAGGAGCTCCTACGAGCAGTACTTC. Its protein product is CASSVAGGRSSYEQYF.

This chain uses TRBV10-1 with TRBJ2-1; the D is unclear. CDR3 size: 14 residues. The germline V gene encodes CDR1 WNHNN and CDR2 SYGVQD (reference sequence). V was shortened by 1 base and J by 5 bases, with 9 bases between the two germline ends. The CDR3 is CASSELGRDNEQFF. The CDR3 nucleotides read TGCGCCAGCAGTGAGTTAGGAAGGGACAATGAGCAGTTCTTC.

This chain uses TRBV4-1 with TRBJ2-7; possibly TRBD2 for D (5 bases). The CDR3 has 17 amino acids. Trimming took 0 bases from V and 1 from J, leaving 16 bases between them. Germline assignment: CDR1 MGHRA and CDR2 YSYEKL. The DNA for the CDR3 is TGCGCCAGCAGCCAAGAATTGGCCGGGAAGCTTTCCTACGAGCAGTACTTC. Translating it yields CASSQELAGKLSYEQYF.

V usage is TRBV5-4 and J usage is TRBJ2-4, with D possibly TRBD1 on 6 matching bases. CDR1 and CDR2 (germline): SGHNT, YYREEE (reference sequence). The CDR3 covers 13 residues. The V gene lost 4 bases and the J gene lost 7 bases, with 12 bases spanning the gap. CDR3: CASSNDRPNIQYF. In DNA, the CDR3 is TGTGCCAGCAGCAATGACAGGCCCAACATTCAGTACTTC.

As for this clone: The same CDR3 also results from other DNA sequences found in this sample. The chain combines TRBV9 with TRBJ2-5, with D uncertain. The CDR3 has 14 residues. Germline CDR1 is SGDLS and CDR2 is YYNGEE. The ends were cut back, 2 bases at V and 5 bases at J, with 13 bases in the middle. Written as DNA, the CDR3 is TGTGCCAGCAGCGTCGGTACGGGTTCGGAGACCCAGTACTTC. This sequence encodes CASSVGTGSETQYF.